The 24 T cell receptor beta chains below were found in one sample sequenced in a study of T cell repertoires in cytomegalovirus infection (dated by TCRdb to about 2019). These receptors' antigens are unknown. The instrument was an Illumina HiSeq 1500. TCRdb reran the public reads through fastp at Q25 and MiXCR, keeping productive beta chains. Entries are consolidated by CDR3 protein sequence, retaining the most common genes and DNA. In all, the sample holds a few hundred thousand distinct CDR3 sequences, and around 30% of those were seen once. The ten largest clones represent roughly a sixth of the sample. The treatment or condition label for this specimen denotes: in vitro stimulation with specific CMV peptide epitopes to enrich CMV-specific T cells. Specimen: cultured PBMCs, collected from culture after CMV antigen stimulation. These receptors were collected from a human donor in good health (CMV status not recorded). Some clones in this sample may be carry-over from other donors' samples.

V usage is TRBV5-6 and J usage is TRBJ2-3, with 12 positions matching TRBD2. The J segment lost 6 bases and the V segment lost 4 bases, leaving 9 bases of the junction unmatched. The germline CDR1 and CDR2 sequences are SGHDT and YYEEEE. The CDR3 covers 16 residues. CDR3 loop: CASSRMTSGRSDTQYF. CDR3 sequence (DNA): TGTGCCAGCAGCCGTATGACTAGCGGGAGATCCGATACGCAGTATTTT.

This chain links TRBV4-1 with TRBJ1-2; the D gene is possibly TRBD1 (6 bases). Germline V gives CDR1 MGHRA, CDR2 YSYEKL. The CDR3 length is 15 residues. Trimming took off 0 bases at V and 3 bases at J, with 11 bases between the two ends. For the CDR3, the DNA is TGCGCCAGCAGCCAAGATTGGGGGCGGGACTATGGCTACACCTTC. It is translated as CASSQDWGRDYGYTF.

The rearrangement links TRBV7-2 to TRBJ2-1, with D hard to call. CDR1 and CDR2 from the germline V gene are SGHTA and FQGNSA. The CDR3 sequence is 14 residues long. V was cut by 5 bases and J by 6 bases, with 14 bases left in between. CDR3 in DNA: TGTGCCAGCAGCGCACGGGTACCGGGCAATGAGCAGTTCTTC. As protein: CASSARVPGNEQFF.

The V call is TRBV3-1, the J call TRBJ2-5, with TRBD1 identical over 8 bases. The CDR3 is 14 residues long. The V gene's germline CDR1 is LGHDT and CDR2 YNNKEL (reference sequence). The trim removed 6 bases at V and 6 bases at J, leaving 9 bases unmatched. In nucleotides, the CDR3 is TGTGCCAGCAGTCCTTCCAGACAGGGGAAGACCCAGTACTTC. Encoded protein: CASSPSRQGKTQYF.

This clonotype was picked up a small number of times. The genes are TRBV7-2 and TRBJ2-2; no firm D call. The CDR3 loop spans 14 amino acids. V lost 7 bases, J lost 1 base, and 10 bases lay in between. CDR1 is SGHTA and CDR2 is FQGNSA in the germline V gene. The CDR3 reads CASTQILNTGELFF. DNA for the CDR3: TGTGCCAGCACGCAGATTTTGAACACCGGGGAGCTGTTTTTT.

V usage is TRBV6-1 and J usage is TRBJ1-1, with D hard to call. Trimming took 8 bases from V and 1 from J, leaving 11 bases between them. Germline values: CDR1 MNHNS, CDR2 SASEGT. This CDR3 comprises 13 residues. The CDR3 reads CASEPEGNTEAFF. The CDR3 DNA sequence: TGTGCCAGCGAGCCGGAGGGGAACACTGAAGCTTTCTTT.

This CDR3 is CASSFVGTGNTIYF. The CDR3 nucleotides are TGTGCCAGCAGCTTCGTAGGCACTGGAAACACCATATATTTT. The V call is TRBV11-2, the J call TRBJ1-3, with no clear D. Germline V gene lookup returns CDR1 SGHAT and CDR2 FQNNGV. The V and J ends lost 3 bases and 2 bases respectively, with 8 bases between them. This CDR3 is 14 amino acids long.

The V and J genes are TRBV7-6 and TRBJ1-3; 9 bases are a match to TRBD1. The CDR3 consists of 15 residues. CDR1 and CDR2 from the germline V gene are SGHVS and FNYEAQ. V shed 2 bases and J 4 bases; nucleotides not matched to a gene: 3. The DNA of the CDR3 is TGTGCCAGCAGCTTACAGGGACAGGGAGGAAACACCATATATTTT. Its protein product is CASSLQGQGGNTIYF. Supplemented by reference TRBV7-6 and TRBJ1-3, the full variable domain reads GAGVSQSPRYKVTKRGQDVALRCDPISGHVSLYWYRQALGQGPEFLTYFNYEAQQDKSGLPNDRFSAERPEGSISTLTIQRTEQRDSAMYRCASSLQGQGGNTIYFGEGSWLTVV.

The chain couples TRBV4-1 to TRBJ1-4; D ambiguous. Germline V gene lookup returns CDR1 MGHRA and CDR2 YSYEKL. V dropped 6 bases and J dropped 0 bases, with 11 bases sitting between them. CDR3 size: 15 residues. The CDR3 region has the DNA TGCGCCAGCAGTCTACGCTTGGCAACTAATGAAAAACTGTTTTTT. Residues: CASSLRLATNEKLFF.

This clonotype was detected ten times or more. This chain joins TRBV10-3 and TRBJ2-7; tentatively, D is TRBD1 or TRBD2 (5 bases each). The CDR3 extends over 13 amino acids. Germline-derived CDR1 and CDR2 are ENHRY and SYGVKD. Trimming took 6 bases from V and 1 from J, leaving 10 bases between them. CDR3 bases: TGTGCCATCAGGGGGGACGGATCCTACGAGCAGTACTTC. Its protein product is CAIRGDGSYEQYF.

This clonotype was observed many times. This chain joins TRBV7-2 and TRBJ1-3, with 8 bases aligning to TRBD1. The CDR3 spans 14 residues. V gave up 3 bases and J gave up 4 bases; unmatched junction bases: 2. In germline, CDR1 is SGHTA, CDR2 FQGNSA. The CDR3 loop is CASSLGQAGNTIYF. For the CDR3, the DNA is TGTGCCAGCAGCTTGGGACAGGCGGGAAACACCATATATTTT.

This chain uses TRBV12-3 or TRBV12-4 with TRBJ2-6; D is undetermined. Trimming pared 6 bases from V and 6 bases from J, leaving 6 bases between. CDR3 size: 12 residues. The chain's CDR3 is CASSPPANVLTF. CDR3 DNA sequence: TGTGCCAGCAGCCCTCCGGCCAACGTCCTGACTTTC.

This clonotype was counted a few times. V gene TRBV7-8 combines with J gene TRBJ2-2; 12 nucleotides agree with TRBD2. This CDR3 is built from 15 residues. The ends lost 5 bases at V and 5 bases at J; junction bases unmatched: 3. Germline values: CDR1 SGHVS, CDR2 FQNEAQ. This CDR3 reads CASSQLAGGTGELFF. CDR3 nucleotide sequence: TGTGCCAGCAGCCAACTAGCGGGAGGAACCGGGGAGCTGTTTTTT. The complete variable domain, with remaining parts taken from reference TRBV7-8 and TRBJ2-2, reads GAGVSQSPRYKVAKRGQDVALRCDPISGHVSLFWYQQALGQGPEFLTYFQNEAQLDKSGLPSDRFFAERPEGSVSTLKIQRTQQEDSAVYLCASSQLAGGTGELFFGEGSRLTVL.

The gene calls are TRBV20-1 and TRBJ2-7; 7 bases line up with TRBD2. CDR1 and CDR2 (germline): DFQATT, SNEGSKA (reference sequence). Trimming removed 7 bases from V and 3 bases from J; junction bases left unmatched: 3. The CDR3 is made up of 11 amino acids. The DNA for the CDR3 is TGCAGTGGCGGGAGCGTCTACGAGCAGTACTTC. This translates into CSGGSVYEQYF.

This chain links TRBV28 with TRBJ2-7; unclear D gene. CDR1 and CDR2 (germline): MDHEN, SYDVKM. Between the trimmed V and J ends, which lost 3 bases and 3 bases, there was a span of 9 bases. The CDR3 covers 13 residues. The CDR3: CASSFYLGYEQYF. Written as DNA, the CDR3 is TGTGCCAGCAGTTTTTATTTGGGCTACGAGCAGTACTTC.

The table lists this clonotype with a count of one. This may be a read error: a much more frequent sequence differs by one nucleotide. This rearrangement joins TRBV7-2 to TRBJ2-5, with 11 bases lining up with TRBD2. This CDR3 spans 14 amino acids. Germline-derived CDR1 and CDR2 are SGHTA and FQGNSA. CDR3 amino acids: CASRRTSGGEIQYF. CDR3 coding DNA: TGTGCCAGCAGGCGAACTAGCGGGGGAGAGATCCAGTACTTC.

The CDR3, as DNA: TGTGCCAGCAGTGAAAATCCTAGCTCCTACAATGAGCAGTTCTTC. It codes for CASSENPSSYNEQFF. The rearrangement joins TRBV6-1 to TRBJ2-1; D remains ambiguous. Per the germline V gene, CDR1 is MNHNS and CDR2 is SASEGT. The CDR3 contains 15 residues. With 2 bases removed from V and 0 bases from J, the gap between germline ends came to 8 bases.

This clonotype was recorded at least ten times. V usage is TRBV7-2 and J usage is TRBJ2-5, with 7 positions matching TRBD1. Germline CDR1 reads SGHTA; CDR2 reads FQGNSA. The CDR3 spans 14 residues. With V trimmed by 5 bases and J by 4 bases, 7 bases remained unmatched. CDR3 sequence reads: CASSPRQGRETQYF. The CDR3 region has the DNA TGTGCCAGCAGCCCGAGACAGGGCAGAGAGACCCAGTACTTC.

The CDR3, as DNA: TGTGCCAGCAGCTTATCACTTCCGGGAGAGGGGGAGACCCAGTACTTC. Residues: CASSLSLPGEGETQYF. The chain couples TRBV7-2 to TRBJ2-5; tentatively, D is TRBD2 (6 bases). CDR3 length equals 16 residues. The germline gives CDR1 SGHTA, CDR2 FQGNSA. Trimming left V 2 bases short and J 5 bases short, with 18 bases between.

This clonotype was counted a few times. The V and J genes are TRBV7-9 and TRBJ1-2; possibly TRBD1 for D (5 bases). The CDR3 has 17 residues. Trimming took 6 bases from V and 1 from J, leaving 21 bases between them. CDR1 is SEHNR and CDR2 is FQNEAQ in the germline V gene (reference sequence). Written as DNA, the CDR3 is TGTGCCAGCAGTAACCGGGACCCCCTTGGGCTTAACTATGGCTACACCTTC. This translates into CASSNRDPLGLNYGYTF.

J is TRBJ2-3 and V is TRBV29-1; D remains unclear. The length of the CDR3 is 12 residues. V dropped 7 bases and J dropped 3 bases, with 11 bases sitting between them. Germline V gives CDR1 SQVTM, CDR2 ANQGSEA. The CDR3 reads CSAEEQTDTQYF. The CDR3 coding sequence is TGCAGCGCTGAGGAACAAACAGATACGCAGTATTTT.

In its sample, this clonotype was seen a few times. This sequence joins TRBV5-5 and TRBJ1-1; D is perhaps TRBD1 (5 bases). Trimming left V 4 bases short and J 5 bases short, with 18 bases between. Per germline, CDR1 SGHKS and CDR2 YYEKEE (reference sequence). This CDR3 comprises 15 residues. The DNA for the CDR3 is TGTGCCAGCAGCAATTTTCCGGCAGGGTTAACTGAAGCTTTCTTT. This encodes CASSNFPAGLTEAFF.

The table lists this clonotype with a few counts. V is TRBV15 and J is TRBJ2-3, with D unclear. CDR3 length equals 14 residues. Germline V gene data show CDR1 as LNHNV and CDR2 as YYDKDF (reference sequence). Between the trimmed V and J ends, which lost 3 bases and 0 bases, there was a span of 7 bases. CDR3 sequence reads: CATSRFASTDTQYF. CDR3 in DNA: TGTGCCACCAGCAGGTTTGCTAGCACAGATACGCAGTATTTT.

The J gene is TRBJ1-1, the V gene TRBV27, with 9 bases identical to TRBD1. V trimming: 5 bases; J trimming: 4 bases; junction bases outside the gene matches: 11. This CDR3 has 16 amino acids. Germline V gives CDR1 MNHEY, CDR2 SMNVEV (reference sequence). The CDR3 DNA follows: TGTGCCAGCAGTACTCGGACAGGGGACCCTACCACTGAAGCTTTCTTT. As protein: CASSTRTGDPTTEAFF.